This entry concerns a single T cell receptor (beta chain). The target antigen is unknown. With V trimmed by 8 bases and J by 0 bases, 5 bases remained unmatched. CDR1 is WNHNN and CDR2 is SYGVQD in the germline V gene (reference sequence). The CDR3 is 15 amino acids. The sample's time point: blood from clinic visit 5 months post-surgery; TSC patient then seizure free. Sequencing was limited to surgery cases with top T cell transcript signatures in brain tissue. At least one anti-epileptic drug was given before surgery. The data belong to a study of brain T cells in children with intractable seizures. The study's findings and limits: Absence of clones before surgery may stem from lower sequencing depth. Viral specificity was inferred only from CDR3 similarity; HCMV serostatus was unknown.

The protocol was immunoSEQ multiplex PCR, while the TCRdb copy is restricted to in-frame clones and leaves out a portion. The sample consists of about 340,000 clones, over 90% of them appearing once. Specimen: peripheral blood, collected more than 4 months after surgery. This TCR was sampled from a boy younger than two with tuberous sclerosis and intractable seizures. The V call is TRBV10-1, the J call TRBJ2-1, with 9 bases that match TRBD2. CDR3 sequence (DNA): TGCGCCAGCCAGGCTAGCGGGGCCTCCTACAATGAGCAGTTCTTC. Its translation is CASQASGASYNEQFF.